Below, 32 T cell receptor beta chains from the same sample are listed, as sequenced in a study of blood T cell repertoires in COVID-19. Sequenced by immunoSEQ multiplex PCR; TCRdb stores in-frame clones only, minus some. The data show about 75,000 clones, 75% to 85% seen once. Sequenced input: peripheral blood. Receptors originate from an elderly woman with active or convalescent COVID-19.

The V call is TRBV10-1, the J call TRBJ2-3; 9 nucleotides align to TRBD2. Per germline, CDR1 WNHNN and CDR2 SYGVQD (reference sequence). This CDR3 is built from 16 residues. J gave up 4 bases and V 6 bases, and 11 bases lay outside the gene matches. Here the CDR3 reads CASREAGGRGADTQYF. DNA of the CDR3: TGCGCCAGCAGAGAAGCGGGAGGCCGAGGAGCAGATACGCAGTATTTT.

Here the CDR3 reads CASSEARQGAHSPLHF. The CDR3 DNA reads as TGTGCCAGCAGTGAAGCAAGACAGGGGGCGCATTCACCCCTCCACTTT. The chain has TRBV6-1 and TRBJ1-6, with 10 nucleotides matching TRBD1. The J segment lost 8 bases and the V segment lost 0 bases, leaving 4 bases of the junction unmatched. Germline V gives CDR1 MNHNS, CDR2 SASEGT. This CDR3 contains 16 residues.

The rearrangement uses TRBV18 and TRBJ2-2; TRBD2 matches 11 bases. CDR3 length: 18 amino acids. Germline lookup yields CDR1 KGHSH and CDR2 LQKENI. Trimming at V came to 7 bases and at J to 0 bases, leaving 10 bases not matched to a gene. CDR3 residues: CASLSPTSGASNTGELFF. The DNA of the CDR3 is TGTGCCAGCTTATCGCCGACTAGCGGGGCCTCGAACACCGGGGAGCTGTTTTTT. The variable domain in full, with the rest retrieved from reference TRBV18 and TRBJ2-2, is NAGVMQNPRHLVRRRGQEARLRCSPMKGHSHVYWYRQLPEEGLKFMVYLQKENIIDESGMPKERFSAEFPKEGPSILRIQQVVRGDSAAYFCASLSPTSGASNTGELFFGEGSRLTVL.

The rearrangement joins TRBV7-2 to TRBJ2-1, with 7 nucleotides matching TRBD2. This CDR3 contains 11 residues. V gave up 7 bases and J gave up 9 bases; unmatched junction bases: 3. Germline CDR1 reads SGHTA; CDR2 reads FQGNSA. The CDR3 DNA sequence: TGTGCCAGCACCTCGGGGGGTGAGCAGTTCTTC. As protein: CASTSGGEQFF. Based on the CDR3 plus reference TRBV7-2 and TRBJ2-1, the full variable domain is GAGVSQSPSNKVTEKGKDVELRCDPISGHTALYWYRQSLGQGLEFLIYFQGNSAPDKSGLPSDRFSAERTGGSVSTLTIQRTQQEDSAVYLCASTSGGEQFFGPGTRLTVL.

The rearrangement links TRBV19 to TRBJ1-1, with TRBD1 identical over 7 bases. The CDR3 contains 14 residues. Per germline, CDR1 LNHDA and CDR2 SQIVND (reference sequence). V gave up 6 bases and J gave up 10 bases; unmatched junction bases: 14. CDR3 residues: CASSPNTDRHLAFF. The CDR3 DNA is TGTGCCAGTAGCCCAAATACGGACAGGCATCTAGCTTTCTTT.

This clone was recorded once. The rearrangement joins TRBV2 to TRBJ2-1; maybe TRBD2 (6 bases). V was trimmed by 0 bases and J by 4 bases, leaving 10 bases between them. CDR3 size: 15 residues. From germline, CDR1 is SNHLY and CDR2 FYNNEI. The chain's CDR3 is CASSEAGGPYNEQFF. The CDR3 nucleotides read TGTGCCAGCAGTGAAGCGGGGGGACCTTACAATGAGCAGTTCTTC.

Only one count was recorded for this clone. The gene calls are TRBV6-6 and TRBJ1-4, with D unresolved. CDR1 and CDR2 from the germline V gene are MNHNY and SVGAGI (reference sequence). This CDR3 contains 14 residues. Between the trimmed V and J ends, which lost 7 bases and 7 bases, there was a span of 16 bases. The CDR3 here is CASTPRVGSEKLFF. The CDR3, as DNA: TGTGCCAGCACCCCCCGGGTCGGTAGTGAAAAACTGTTTTTT.

V usage is TRBV7-2 and J usage is TRBJ2-2, with a weak D call TRBD2 (6 bases). Trimming took off 8 bases at V and 0 bases at J, with 16 bases between the two ends. The CDR3 runs to 16 residues. Germline V CDR1 and CDR2: SGHTA, FQGNSA. The CDR3 DNA reads TGTGCCAGCCCACTGGTTGCGGGATCGAACACCGGGGAGCTGTTTTTT. Its protein is CASPLVAGSNTGELFF.

The rearrangement uses TRBV5-1 and TRBJ1-5; the match to TRBD1 covers 9 bases. Germline CDR1 reads SGHRS; CDR2 reads YFSETQ. The CDR3 extends over 15 amino acids. The trim removed 1 base at V and 4 bases at J, leaving 3 bases unmatched. The CDR3 sequence is CASSLSGQGNQPQHF. The CDR3 DNA is TGCGCCAGCAGCTTGTCTGGACAGGGGAATCAGCCCCAGCATTTT.

The rearrangement uses TRBV6-6 and TRBJ2-6, with D uncertain. V was trimmed by 7 bases and J by 1 base, leaving 11 bases between them. The CDR3 covers 15 residues. Germline-derived CDR1 and CDR2 are MNHNY and SVGAGI (reference sequence). The CDR3 region has the DNA TGTGCCAGCACTCTGTCGGGTTCTGGGGCCAACGTCCTGACTTTC. Its translation is CASTLSGSGANVLTF.

V is TRBV6-5 and J is TRBJ1-6, with D perhaps TRBD1 (6 bases). From germline, CDR1 is MNHEY and CDR2 SVGAGI. The CDR3 totals 13 residues. The V and J ends lost 6 bases and 8 bases respectively, with 11 bases between them. The chain's CDR3 is CASRNRADSPLHF. The CDR3 DNA is TGTGCCAGCAGAAACAGGGCTGATTCACCCCTCCACTTT.

CDR3 nucleotide sequence: TGTGCCAGCAGCTTTTCCGTAGTAGGGAGGGACGGGGCTTTCTTT. It codes for CASSFSVVGRDGAFF. V is TRBV11-2 and J is TRBJ1-1, with D maybe TRBD1 (5 bases). This CDR3 is 15 amino acids long. Trimming stripped 3 bases from V and 11 bases from J, with 22 bases between. Per the germline V gene, CDR1 is SGHAT and CDR2 is FQNNGV.

This clone was recorded only once. The V call is TRBV7-2, the J call TRBJ1-2, with D unresolved. The V gene lost 5 bases and the J gene lost 2 bases, with 15 bases spanning the gap. Per the germline V gene, CDR1 is SGHTA and CDR2 is FQGNSA. CDR3 length equals 15 residues. CDR3 bases: TGTGCCAGCAGCCAAGGCTTGGGCATAAACTATGGCTACACCTTC. It yields the protein CASSQGLGINYGYTF.

This rearrangement joins TRBV28 to TRBJ2-3, with TRBD2 identical over 7 bases. Germline assignment: CDR1 MDHEN and CDR2 SYDVKM. V lost 2 bases to trimming and J lost 1 base; unmatched junction nucleotides: 12. The CDR3 runs to 18 residues. For the CDR3, the DNA is TGTGCCAGCAGTTTAGCAGGTAGTGTAGCGGGTGGCACAGATACGCAGTATTTT. It is translated as CASSLAGSVAGGTDTQYF.

V gene TRBV18 combines with J gene TRBJ2-5; D might be TRBD2 (6 bases). V lost 3 bases and J lost 1, with 12 bases in between. The germline gives CDR1 KGHSH, CDR2 LQKENI. The CDR3 totals 15 residues. The CDR3, as DNA: TGTGCCAGCTCACCGGTGGGGACTCTCCAAGAGACCCAGTACTTC. This sequence encodes CASSPVGTLQETQYF.

The V and J genes are TRBV6-6 and TRBJ1-6; D unresolved. The germline V gene encodes CDR1 MNHNY and CDR2 SVGAGI (reference sequence). V gave up 2 bases and J gave up 7 bases, with 12 bases separating them. The CDR3 runs 15 residues. DNA for the CDR3: TGTGCCAGCAGTTACCTGACTAATCGGAATTCACCCCTCCACTTT. Translating gives CASSYLTNRNSPLHF.

The chain is built from TRBV7-2 and TRBJ2-3; TRBD2 agrees at 9 bases. Per germline, CDR1 SGHTA and CDR2 FQGNSA. With V trimmed by 5 bases and J by 7 bases, 10 bases remained unmatched. The CDR3 totals 15 residues. The CDR3 loop is CASSRGGGEVYTQYF. CDR3 nucleotide sequence: TGTGCCAGCAGCCGCGGGGGGGGAGAAGTGTATACGCAGTATTTT. Full variable domain (missing parts from reference TRBV7-2 and TRBJ2-3): GAGVSQSPSNKVTEKGKDVELRCDPISGHTALYWYRQSLGQGLEFLIYFQGNSAPDKSGLPSDRFSAERTGGSVSTLTIQRTQQEDSAVYLCASSRGGGEVYTQYFGPGTRLTVL.

This clone turned up a few times. The V call is TRBV15, the J call TRBJ2-2; TRBD2 agrees at 10 bases. The CDR3 loop spans 16 amino acids. The V and J ends lost 4 bases and 4 bases, in that order; junction bases with no gene match: 6. From germline, CDR1 is LNHNV and CDR2 YYDKDF (reference sequence). The CDR3 DNA is TGTGCCACCAGCAAGCAAGCGGGAGGGCTCACCGGGGAGCTGTTTTTT. This gives the protein CATSKQAGGLTGELFF.

The chain is built from TRBV7-2 and TRBJ2-3; 14 nucleotides line up with TRBD2. CDR1 is SGHTA, CDR2 FQGNSA, per germline. J was trimmed by 4 bases and V by 5 bases; bases with no gene match: 5. The CDR3 is 16 residues long. The CDR3 nucleotides read TGTGCCAGCAGCGCTCGGACTAGCGGGGGGTCAGATACGCAGTATTTT. Encoded protein: CASSARTSGGSDTQYF.

CDR3 coding DNA: TGTGCCAGCAGCTTGGGCGGGCCACTCACAGATACGCAGTATTTT. Translated: CASSLGGPLTDTQYF. The chain employs TRBV5-4 and TRBJ2-3; the D gene is possibly TRBD2 (5 bases). Per germline, CDR1 SGHNT and CDR2 YYREEE (reference sequence). Trimming pared 0 bases from V and 2 bases from J, leaving 10 bases between. The CDR3 covers 15 residues.

Note on this clone: This CDR3 is also generated by other DNA sequences in the sample. The V and J genes are TRBV20-1 and TRBJ2-7; D is perhaps TRBD1 (6 bases). Germline V lookup: CDR1 DFQATT, CDR2 SNEGSKA (reference sequence). This CDR3 has 11 residues. Trimming removed 3 bases at V and 4 bases at J, with 7 bases between. The CDR3 sequence: CSASRGYEQYF. The CDR3 DNA sequence: TGCAGTGCTAGCAGGGGTTACGAGCAGTACTTC.

The chain's CDR3 is CASSEPPWAGTGTEETQYF. DNA of the CDR3: TGTGCCAGCAGTGAACCACCCTGGGCTGGGACAGGGACGGAAGAGACCCAGTACTTC. This chain joins TRBV2 and TRBJ2-5, with 9 bases that match TRBD1. V shed 2 bases, J shed 3 bases, and the junction held 16 bases outside the gene matches. The germline V gene encodes CDR1 SNHLY and CDR2 FYNNEI. This CDR3 is 19 amino acids long.

This chain connects TRBV11-2 to TRBJ2-1; D is unresolved. The CDR3 covers 13 residues. The germline gives CDR1 SGHAT, CDR2 FQNNGV. Trimming removed 6 bases from V and 3 bases from J, with 9 bases in between. The DNA of the CDR3 is TGTGCCAGCAGGACTCCGGGCTACAATGAGCAGTTCTTC. The encoded protein is CASRTPGYNEQFF.

This chain links TRBV7-3 with TRBJ2-1; TRBD2 matches at 9 bases. This CDR3 spans 15 amino acids. Germline-derived CDR1 and CDR2 are SGHTA and FQGTGA. Losses at the gene ends were 4 bases for V and 7 bases for J; bases not matched to a gene: 8. The CDR3 sequence: CASSSTRLAGNEQFF. The CDR3 bases are TGTGCCAGCAGCTCCACGCGTCTAGCGGGAAATGAGCAGTTCTTC.

The chain couples TRBV6-6 to TRBJ1-4, with TRBD1 as a possible D gene (6 bases). Germline values: CDR1 MNHNY, CDR2 SVGAGI (reference sequence). The V end was cut by 7 bases, the J end by 5 bases, with 20 bases between. The CDR3 sequence is 16 residues long. For the CDR3, the DNA is TGTGCCAGCATCCATGCCGGGGGGAGGGGGAATGAAAAACTGTTTTTT. Protein sequence: CASIHAGGRGNEKLFF.

CDR3 DNA: TGTGCCGGGGGAAATAGCGGCTCCTACGAGCAGTACTTC. This gives the protein CAGGNSGSYEQYF. The V call is TRBV28, the J call TRBJ2-7; a weak D match, TRBD2 (6 bases). Trimming pared 11 bases from V and 0 bases from J, leaving 14 bases between. Germline V gene lookup returns CDR1 MDHEN and CDR2 SYDVKM. The CDR3 contains 13 residues.

This chain links TRBV6-6 with TRBJ1-5; 8 nucleotides align to TRBD1. CDR1 MNHNY and CDR2 SVGAGI come from the germline V gene (reference sequence). The CDR3 is 13 residues long. The V segment lost 7 bases and the J segment 6 bases; nucleotides outside the gene matches: 5. The CDR3 region is CASTAGGPQPQHF. The CDR3 DNA reads TGTGCCAGCACCGCAGGGGGCCCTCAGCCCCAGCATTTT.

The chain has TRBV5-6 and TRBJ1-6; D is unclear. Germline CDR1 reads SGHDT; CDR2 reads YYEEEE. The CDR3 has 14 amino acids. V was pared by 0 bases and J by 9 bases, with 10 bases between. CDR3 loop: CASSLGGGSSPLHF. The DNA for the CDR3 is TGTGCCAGCAGCTTGGGGGGAGGTAGTTCACCCCTCCACTTT. Based on the CDR3 plus reference TRBV5-6 and TRBJ1-6, the full variable domain is DAGVTQSPTHLIKTRGQQVTLRCSPKSGHDTVSWYQQALGQGPQFIFQYYEEEERQRGNFPDRFSGHQFPNYSSELNVNALLLGDSALYLCASSLGGGSSPLHFGNGTRLTVT.

V and J are TRBV4-3 and TRBJ1-3, with D tentatively TRBD1 (6 bases). The CDR3 covers 17 residues. Trimming pared 0 bases from V and 0 bases from J, leaving 12 bases between. Germline V CDR1 and CDR2: LGHNA, YSLEER. DNA for the CDR3: TGCGCCAGCAGCCAAGAACATGCCAGGGGCTCTGGAAACACCATATATTTT. It yields the protein CASSQEHARGSGNTIYF.

This clone was observed once. V gene TRBV5-1 combines with J gene TRBJ2-5; D is unclear. From germline, CDR1 is SGHRS and CDR2 YFSETQ. The V gene lost 7 bases and the J gene lost 5 bases, with 12 bases spanning the gap. This CDR3 contains 12 residues. The CDR3 DNA reads as TGCGCCAGCCACCAACCCAGGGAGACCCAGTACTTC. Translation gives CASHQPRETQYF.

This clone occurred a few times. The chain recombines TRBV9 with TRBJ1-2; 8 bases line up with TRBD1. The CDR3 totals 13 residues. Germline V gene lookup returns CDR1 SGDLS and CDR2 YYNGEE. The trim removed 7 bases at V and 3 bases at J, leaving 5 bases unmatched. The CDR3 DNA follows: TGTGCCAGCTTCGGACAGGGTGACTATGGCTACACCTTC. The encoded protein is CASFGQGDYGYTF.

The CDR3 protein is CASSPKGTSVTYNEQFF. The DNA of the CDR3 is TGTGCCAGCAGTCCAAAAGGGACTAGCGTCACCTACAATGAGCAGTTCTTC. The chain recombines TRBV7-9 with TRBJ2-1; 10 bases are a match to TRBD2. The CDR3 extends over 17 amino acids. Germline V gene lookup returns CDR1 SEHNR and CDR2 FQNEAQ (reference sequence). The V and J ends lost 6 bases and 2 bases, in that order; junction bases with no gene match: 10.